This T cell receptor beta chain emerged from a study of blood T cell repertoires in COVID-19. The table lists this clone with a few counts. The germline gives CDR1 SGHRS, CDR2 YFSETQ. The CDR3 spans 15 residues. V trimming: 3 bases; J trimming: 0 bases; junction bases outside the gene matches: 4. Patients of the Seattle cohort, enrolled during active infection, were followed longitudinally. TCRdb's copy holds only in-frame clones and misses some; the assay was immunoSEQ multiplex PCR. The data show about 48,000 clones, with 80% to 90% seen just once and 2.6% held by the top ten. This TCR was recovered from a woman older than 75 with COVID-19, enrolled during active disease. The J gene is TRBJ1-1, the V gene TRBV5-1, with TRBD1 matching over 8 bases. Sequencing was performed on peripheral blood. The CDR3 loop is CASSSQGAMNTEAFF. In nucleotides, the CDR3 is TGCGCCAGCAGCTCGCAGGGGGCGATGAACACTGAAGCTTTCTTT.